This TCR beta chain comes out of a study of T cells in Graves' hyperthyroidism and ophthalmopathy. Researchers took RNA transcripts and amplified the TCR beta CDR3 regions from them. Using the HTBI primer set, a first-round RT-PCR was run on the TCR CDR3. Using its own MiXCR run on the multiplex PCR reads, TCRdb lists one record per CDR3 protein. The sample contains more than 500,000 distinct CDR3 sequences, approximately 15% of which appear only once. In patients aged 18 to 65, hyperthyroidism was newly diagnosed, with duration under 2 months. Criteria for exclusion of patients were uncontrolled infection, other autoimmune disease, pregnancy or lactation. Based on clinical symptoms, serum thyroxine and TRAb, thyroid ultrasound and orbital computed tomography, diagnoses were reached. This clonotype was picked up many times. Source material: blood. The TCR originated in a woman aged 40 to 50 with Graves' hyperthyroidism.

The CDR3 DNA is TGTGCCAGCAGTTCAGAGCGGGAGCTCCGCGAGCAGTACTTC. Encoded protein: CASSSERELREQYF. The chain recombines TRBV28 with TRBJ2-7, with 8 bases lining up with TRBD2. CDR1 is MDHEN and CDR2 is SYDVKM in the germline V gene. Trimming took 4 bases from V and 6 from J; bases not matched to a gene: 8. The CDR3 is made up of 14 amino acids.